This T cell receptor beta chain was sequenced during a study of T and B cells in COVID-19 patients. Trimming took off 5 bases at V and 5 bases at J, with 12 bases between the two ends. Germline V gene lookup returns CDR1 DFQATT and CDR2 SNEGSKA (reference sequence). This CDR3 is built from 12 residues. Each TRB amplification used about 250-550 ng of genomic DNA from blood. BIOMED2 TRB-A/B primer pools were used in multiplex TRB PCR. TCRdb passed the multiplex PCR reads through MiXCR, listing each CDR3 protein once. Of some 17,000 distinct CDR3 sequences listed, roughly a quarter are singletons. The receptor was derived from a human donor who had recovered from COVID-19. The rearrangement joins TRBV20-1 to TRBJ2-5; TRBD1 or TRBD2 may be the D gene (6 bases each). Material: blood. This chain's CDR3 is CSAAWGAETQYF. DNA for the CDR3: TGCAGTGCTGCTTGGGGGGCTGAGACCCAGTACTTC.